This T cell receptor beta chain was retrieved from a study of Ad26.COV2.S vaccination and SARS-CoV-2 variants. Looking at the study overall: Donor was one of the participants in the Ad26.COV2.S arm of the COV1001 trial. Ad26.COV2.S, an intramuscular injection, was given once or twice 56 days apart. Study-level results: Analyses of TCR breadth and depth may have underestimated total T cell responses.

V lost 2 bases and J lost 2, with 7 bases in between. From germline, CDR1 is SGHTA and CDR2 FQGNSA. The CDR3 runs to 13 residues. Treatment described: around 19 received Ad26.COV2.S at low or high dose, single or two shots; several received placebo; per-sample allocation not given. Specimens were obtained on day 63 following the first vaccine or placebo injection. The table came from immunoSEQ multiplex PCR; TCRdb's copy has only in-frame clones and leaves some out. The sample lists 300,000 to 500,000 clones, 88% occurring once. In regard to this clone: The antigen remains undetermined.

V is TRBV7-2 and J is TRBJ2-7; no reliable D call. Specimen: peripheral blood, collected in a trial of Ad26.COV2.S vaccine versus placebo. This clonotype was obtained from a person aged 18 to 65 who received the Ad26.COV2.S COVID-19 vaccine or a placebo. The CDR3: CASSLSVTYEQYF. DNA of the CDR3: TGTGCCAGCAGCTTATCCGTCACCTACGAGCAGTACTTC.